Listed here is a single T cell receptor beta chain. This specimen comes from a study of early T cells in non-severe SARS-CoV-2 infection. This CDR3 is built from 12 residues. V dropped 2 bases and J dropped 6 bases, with 8 bases sitting between them. The germline gives CDR1 DFQATT, CDR2 SNEGSKA (reference sequence). The protocol attached unique molecular identifiers to individual cDNA molecules. Via MiXCR, TCRdb re-called the 5' RACE reads, giving one row per CDR3 protein. The sample includes tens of thousands of distinct CDR3 sequences, 14% to 15% of them seen just once. The material sequenced was whole blood. The chain employs TRBV20-1 and TRBJ2-1; possible D gene TRBD2, 5 bases. The receptor comes from an adult who was a healthcare worker with PCR-confirmed SARS-CoV-2 infection or an uninfected control (not recorded which). The CDR3 protein is CSARPTSNEQFF. CDR3 bases: TGCAGTGCTAGACCCACTAGCAATGAGCAGTTCTTC.